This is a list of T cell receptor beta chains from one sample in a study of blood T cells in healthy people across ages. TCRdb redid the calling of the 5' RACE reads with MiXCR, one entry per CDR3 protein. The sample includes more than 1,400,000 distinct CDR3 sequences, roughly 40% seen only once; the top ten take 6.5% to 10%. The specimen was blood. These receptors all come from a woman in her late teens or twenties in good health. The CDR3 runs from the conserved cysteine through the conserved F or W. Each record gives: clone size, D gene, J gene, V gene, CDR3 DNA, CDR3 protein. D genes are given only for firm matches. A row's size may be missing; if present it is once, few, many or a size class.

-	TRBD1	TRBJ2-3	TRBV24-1	TGTGCCACCAGTGAACCCGACAGGGGAAGAGATACGCAGTATTTT	CATSEPDRGRDTQYF
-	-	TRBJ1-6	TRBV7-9	TGTGCCAGCAGCTTAGTGGGACTGAATAATTCACCCCTCCACTTT	CASSLVGLNNSPLHF
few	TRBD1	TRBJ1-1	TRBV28	TGTGCCAGCAGTTTATACGGGACAGGGGGTTTCTTT	CASSLYGTGGFF
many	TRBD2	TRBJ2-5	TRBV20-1	TGCAGTGCTAGTGGGTCACTAGCGGGGGGGGTAGAGACCCAGTACTTC	CSASGSLAGGVETQYF
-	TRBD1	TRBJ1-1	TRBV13	TGTGCCAGCAGCCCGACGACCGGGGATGCAGGGGGGGTGGCCACTGAAGCTTTCTTT	CASSPTTGDAGGVATEAFF
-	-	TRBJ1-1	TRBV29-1	TGCAGCGTTGAAGATCGATATGAAGCTTTCTTT	CSVEDRYEAFF
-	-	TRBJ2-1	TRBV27	TGTGCCAGCAGTAATGGACAGCCGAATGAGCAGTTCTTC	CASSNGQPNEQFF
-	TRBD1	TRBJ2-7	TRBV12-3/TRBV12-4	TGTGCCAGCAGCATCGGGACAGGGAGGTACGAGCAGTACTTC	CASSIGTGRYEQYF
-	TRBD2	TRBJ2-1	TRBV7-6	TGTGCCAGCAGCTTAGCTAGCGGGAGGAACAATGAGCAGTTCTTC	CASSLASGRNNEQFF
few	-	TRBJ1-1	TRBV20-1	TGCAGTGCTAGATCGGCCCCCCGAGGCACTGAAGCTTTCTTT	CSARSAPRGTEAFF
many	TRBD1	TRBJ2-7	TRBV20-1	TGCAGTGCTAGGAGGACAGGGGCCTACGAGCAGTACTTC	CSARRTGAYEQYF
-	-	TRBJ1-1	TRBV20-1	TGCAGTGCTAGAGTAATACAGGACAGTCCGAACACTGAAGCTTTCTTT	CSARVIQDSPNTEAFF
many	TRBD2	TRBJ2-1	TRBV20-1	TGCAGTGCTAGAGTATGGGCAGCGGGGGCTAACTACAATGAGCAGTTCTTC	CSARVWAAGANYNEQFF
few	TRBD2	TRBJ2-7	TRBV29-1	TGCAGCGTAGACAGCGGGATCGGGTACGAGCAGTACTTC	CSVDSGIGYEQYF
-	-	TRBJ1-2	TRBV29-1	TGCAGCGTTGAAGACCCAAGAACTCCTTATGGCTACACCTTC	CSVEDPRTPYGYTF
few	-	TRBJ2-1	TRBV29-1	TGCAGCGTATCGACAGCCTACAATGAGCAGTTCTTC	CSVSTAYNEQFF
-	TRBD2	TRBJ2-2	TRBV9	TGTGCCAGCAGCGTTGCGGGCGGGAGTACGAACACCGGGGAGCTGTTTTTT	CASSVAGGSTNTGELFF
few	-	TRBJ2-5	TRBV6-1	TGTGCCAGCAGTTTCACGACAAGGGGGGAGACCCAGTACTTC	CASSFTTRGETQYF
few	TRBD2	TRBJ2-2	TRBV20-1	TGCAGTGCTAGAGATGGTGTCGGTGGGAGGGTACCCGGGGAGCTGTTTTTT	CSARDGVGGRVPGELFF
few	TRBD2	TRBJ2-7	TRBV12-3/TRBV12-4	TGTGCCAGCAGAAACAGAGCGGGGCCGTACGAGCAGTACTTC	CASRNRAGPYEQYF
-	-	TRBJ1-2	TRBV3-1	TGTGCCAGCAGCTTCGGGACCGATGCTAACTATGGCTACACCTTC	CASSFGTDANYGYTF
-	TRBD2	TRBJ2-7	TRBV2	TGTGCCAGCAGTCCCGGGACTAGCGCAGAGCAGTACTTC	CASSPGTSAEQYF
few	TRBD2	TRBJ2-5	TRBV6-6	TGTGCCACGCAACCGGGACTAGTGAATCGAGAGACCCAGTACTTC	CATQPGLVNRETQYF
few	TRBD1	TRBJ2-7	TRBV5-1	TGCGCCAGCAGCGCAACCCAACAGGGGTACGAGCAGTACTTC	CASSATQQGYEQYF
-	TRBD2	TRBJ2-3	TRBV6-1	TGTGCCAGCAGTGCGGGCGTGACTAGCGGAACAGATACGCAGTATTTT	CASSAGVTSGTDTQYF
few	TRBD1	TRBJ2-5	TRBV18	TGTGCCAGCTCATCGTACCGGGACAGGGTAGACGAGACCCAGTACTTC	CASSSYRDRVDETQYF
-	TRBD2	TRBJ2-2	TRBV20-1	TGCAGTGCTAGAGATAGACTAGCGGGTGCGAACACCGGGGAGCTGTTTTTT	CSARDRLAGANTGELFF
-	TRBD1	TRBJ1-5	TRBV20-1	TGCAGTGCTGCCGGGACAGAGGGCAATCAGCCCCAGCATTTT	CSAAGTEGNQPQHF
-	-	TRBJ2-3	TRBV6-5	TGTGCCAGCAGTTACTCGGACCCCACTCTGCGCACAGATACGCAGTATTTT	CASSYSDPTLRTDTQYF
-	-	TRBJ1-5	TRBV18	TGTGCCAGCTCACCCCTACCGGATCAGCCCCAGCATTTT	CASSPLPDQPQHF
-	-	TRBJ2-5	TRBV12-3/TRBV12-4	TGTGCCAGCAGTCCCGACGTGGTAGGGCGCAGGTACTTC	CASSPDVVGRRYF
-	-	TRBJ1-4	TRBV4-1	TGCGCCAGCAGCCAGGGAACGAAACTGTTTTTT	CASSQGTKLFF
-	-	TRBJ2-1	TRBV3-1	TGTGCCAGCAGCCAAGCCAGCGGTCAAGAGACCCAGTTCTTC	CASSQASGQETQFF
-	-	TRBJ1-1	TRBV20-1	TGCAGTGCTAGAGAAAGCGGAGACACTGAAGCTTTCTTT	CSARESGDTEAFF
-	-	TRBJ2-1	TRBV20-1	TGCAGTGCTAGAGCTCTAGGGGCCGGCTACAATGAGCAGTTCTTC	CSARALGAGYNEQFF
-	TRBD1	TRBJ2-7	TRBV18	TGTGCCAGCTCACCACCGAACAGGGGCCCTAAGGACGAGCAGTACTTC	CASSPPNRGPKDEQYF
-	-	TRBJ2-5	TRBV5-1	TGCGCCAGCAGCTGGAGACAGGCCCCGGAGACCCAGTACTTC	CASSWRQAPETQYF
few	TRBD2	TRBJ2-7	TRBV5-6	TGTGCCAGCAGCCCCGGGACTAGCGGGAGAAGCTCCTACGAGCAGTACTTC	CASSPGTSGRSSYEQYF
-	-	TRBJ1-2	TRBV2	TGTGCCAGCACCGGGCAGGCCTACTATGGCTACACCTTC	CASTGQAYYGYTF
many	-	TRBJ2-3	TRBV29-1	TGCAGCGTTGAACGACTACAGAGCACAGATACGCAGTATTTT	CSVERLQSTDTQYF
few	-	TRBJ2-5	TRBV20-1	TGCAGTGCTAGAGACGCGGGACCACGGGCGGAGACCCAGTACTTC	CSARDAGPRAETQYF
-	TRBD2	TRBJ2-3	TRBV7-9	TGTGCCAGCAGCTTAGGAGGGGAGGGCTCAGATACGCAGTATTTT	CASSLGGEGSDTQYF
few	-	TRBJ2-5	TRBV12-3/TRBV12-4	TGTGCCAGCAGTTTAGCGCGGGCAATCCAAGAGACCCAGTACTTC	CASSLARAIQETQYF